This record looks at one T cell receptor beta chain sequence and its context. Its binding antigen is unknown. No base qualities exist here, and no much larger clone lies one base off it. This sample was taken from a study of cytomegalovirus exposure and HLA in healthy donors (dated by TCRdb to the late 2010s). Some background on the complete study: According to a later analysis, one platform produced both the 100 to 150 validation repertoires and the 550 to 800 repertoires of the first cohort. The study was designed to test whether signatures of past pathogen exposure could be identified by cataloging public T cell receptors. Besides the first cohort of 666 subjects, a separate validation cohort made up of 120 or so different subjects was used. To predict cytomegalovirus infection status, the study combined high-throughput TCR immunosequencing, statistical association of individual TCRs with disease status, and machine learning.

Study-wide conclusions, independent of this receptor: In both the original and validation cohorts, the classifier was reported to diagnose cytomegalovirus status with high specificity and sensitivity. Three of the identified cytomegalovirus-associated TCR beta chains were confirmed in vitro to be specific for cytomegalovirus antigens. All 120 or so repertoires were used to score co-occurrence in the validation cohort in a later analysis, because that analysis had no HLA typing for the cohort. Subsequent analysis determined that TCRs grouped into clusters in the first cohort also showed a tendency toward co-occurrence across the 120 validation repertoires, and 85% to 95% of cluster scores exceeded 0. Most TCR sequences were seen in very few donors, while some public TCRs were found in many individuals. The study gave a list of around 170 TCR beta chains associated with cytomegalovirus. According to the authors, the approach could potentially be generalized to other disease states and immunological phenotypes.

The method behind the library was the immunoSEQ multiplex PCR assay. The authors' pipeline ran thus. A statistical classification framework was built to diagnose cytomegalovirus status from the catalog of TCR beta chain sequences. As stored in TCRdb, this immuneACCESS dataset retains in-frame rearrangements with V and J assigned. A fraction of the clones does not appear; measured against another copy, unresolved V genes explain less than half of the discrepancy, and the remainder lacks a known reason. From that table come the V and J calls and clone size; the DNA was used to work out D and trimming. The sample table lists around 140,000 clones, approximately 89% of them with a count of one. The ten largest account for 0.95% to 1.5% of the sample. Germline trimming amounts to 5 bases on V and 2 bases on J, with 8 as the count of junction bases outside the gene matches. CDR1 and CDR2, looked up from the germline V gene, are SNHLY and FYNNEI. The CDR3 contains 15 residues, cysteine and phenylalanine counted. The DNA shown is the 45-base CDR3, in frame from base 1.

The donors were included in the validation cohort of 100 to 150 subjects, a group kept apart from the approximately 670-subject first cohort. The V gene is TRBV2 and the J gene is TRBJ2-5; TRBD2 matches 7 bases in the middle. The sample taken for sequencing was PBMCs. The sequence was collected from a woman aged 18-29 years in good health and CMV-seronegative. DNA sequence: TGTGCCAGCAGTACTCCAACGGGGGGACAAGAGACCCAGTACTTC. It encodes CASSTPTGGQETQYF.